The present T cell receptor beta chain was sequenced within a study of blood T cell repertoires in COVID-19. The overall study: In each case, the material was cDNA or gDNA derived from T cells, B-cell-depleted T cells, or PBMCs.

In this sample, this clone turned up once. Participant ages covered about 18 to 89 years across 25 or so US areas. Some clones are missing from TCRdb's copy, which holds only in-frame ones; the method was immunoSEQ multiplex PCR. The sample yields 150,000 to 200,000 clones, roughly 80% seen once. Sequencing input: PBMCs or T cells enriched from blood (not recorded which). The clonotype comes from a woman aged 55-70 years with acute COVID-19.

DNA of the CDR3: TGTGCCAGCAGTGAAGGACAGGGGAATAACTATGGCTACACCTTC. It codes for CASSEGQGNNYGYTF. The chain has TRBV28 and TRBJ1-2; TRBD1 matches 9 bases. This CDR3 comprises 15 residues. J gave up 1 base and V 5 bases, and 5 bases lay outside the gene matches. Germline CDR1 reads MDHEN; CDR2 reads SYDVKM.